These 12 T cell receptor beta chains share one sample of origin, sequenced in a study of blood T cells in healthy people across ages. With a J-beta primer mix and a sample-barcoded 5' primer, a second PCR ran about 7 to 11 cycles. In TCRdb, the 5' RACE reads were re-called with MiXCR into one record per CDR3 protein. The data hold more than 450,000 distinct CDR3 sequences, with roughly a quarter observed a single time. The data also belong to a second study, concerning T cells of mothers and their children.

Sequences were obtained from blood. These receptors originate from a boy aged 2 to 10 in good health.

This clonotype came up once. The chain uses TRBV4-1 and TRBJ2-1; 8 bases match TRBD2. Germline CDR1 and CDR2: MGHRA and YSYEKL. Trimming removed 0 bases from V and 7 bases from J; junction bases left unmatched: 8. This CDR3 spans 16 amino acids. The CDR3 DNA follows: TGCGCCAGCAGCCAAGAAGGGGGGACTAGTGGAAATGAGCAGTTCTTC. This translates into CASSQEGGTSGNEQFF.

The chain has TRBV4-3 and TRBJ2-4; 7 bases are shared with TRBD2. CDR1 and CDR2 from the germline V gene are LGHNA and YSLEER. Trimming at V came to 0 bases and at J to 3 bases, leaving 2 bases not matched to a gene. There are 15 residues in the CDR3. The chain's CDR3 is CASSQDGLVKNIQYF. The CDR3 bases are TGCGCCAGCAGCCAAGATGGACTAGTCAAAAACATTCAGTACTTC.

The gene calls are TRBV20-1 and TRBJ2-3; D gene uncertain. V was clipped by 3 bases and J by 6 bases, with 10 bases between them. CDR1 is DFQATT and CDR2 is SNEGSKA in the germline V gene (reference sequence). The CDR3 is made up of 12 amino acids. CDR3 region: CSASVLRDTQYF. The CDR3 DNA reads TGCAGTGCTAGCGTTCTGCGTGATACGCAGTATTTT.

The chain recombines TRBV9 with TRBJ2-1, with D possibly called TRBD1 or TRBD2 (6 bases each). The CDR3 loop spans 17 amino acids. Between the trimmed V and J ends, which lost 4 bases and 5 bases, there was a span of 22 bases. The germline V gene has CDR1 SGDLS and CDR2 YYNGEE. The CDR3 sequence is CASSPRGVGAGHNEQFF. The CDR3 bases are TGTGCCAGCAGCCCCAGGGGTGTGGGGGCGGGGCACAATGAGCAGTTCTTC.

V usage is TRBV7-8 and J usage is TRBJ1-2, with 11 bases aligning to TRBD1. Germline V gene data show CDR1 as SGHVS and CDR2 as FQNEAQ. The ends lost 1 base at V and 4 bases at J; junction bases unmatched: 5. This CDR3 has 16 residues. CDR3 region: CASSLDRDRGVYGYTF. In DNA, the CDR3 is TGTGCCAGCAGCTTAGACCGGGACAGGGGGGTCTATGGCTACACCTTC.

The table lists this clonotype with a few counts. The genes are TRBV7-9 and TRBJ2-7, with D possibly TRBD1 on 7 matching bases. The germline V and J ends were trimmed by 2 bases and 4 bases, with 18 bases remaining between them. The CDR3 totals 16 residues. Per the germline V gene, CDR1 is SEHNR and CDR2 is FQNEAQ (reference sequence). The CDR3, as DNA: TGTGCCAGCAGCTTAAGCAGGGGGGCCTCTGAATACGAGCAGTACTTC. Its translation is CASSLSRGASEYEQYF. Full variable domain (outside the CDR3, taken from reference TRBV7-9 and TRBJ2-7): DTGVSQNPRHKITKRGQNVTFRCDPISEHNRLYWYRQTLGQGPEFLTYFQNEAQLEKSRLLSDRFSAERPKGSFSTLEIQRTEQGDSAMYLCASSLSRGASEYEQYFGPGTRLTVT.

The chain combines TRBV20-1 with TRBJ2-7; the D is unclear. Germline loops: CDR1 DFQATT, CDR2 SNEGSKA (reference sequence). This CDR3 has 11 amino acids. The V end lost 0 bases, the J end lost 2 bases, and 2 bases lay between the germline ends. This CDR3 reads CSARDTYEQYF. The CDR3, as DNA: TGCAGTGCTAGAGATACCTACGAGCAGTACTTC.

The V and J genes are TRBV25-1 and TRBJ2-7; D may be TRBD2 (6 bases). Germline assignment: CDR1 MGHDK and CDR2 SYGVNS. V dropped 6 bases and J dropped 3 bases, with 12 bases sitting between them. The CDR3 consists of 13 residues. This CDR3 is CASRNGTFYEQYF. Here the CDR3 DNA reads TGTGCCAGCAGAAACGGGACTTTCTACGAGCAGTACTTC.

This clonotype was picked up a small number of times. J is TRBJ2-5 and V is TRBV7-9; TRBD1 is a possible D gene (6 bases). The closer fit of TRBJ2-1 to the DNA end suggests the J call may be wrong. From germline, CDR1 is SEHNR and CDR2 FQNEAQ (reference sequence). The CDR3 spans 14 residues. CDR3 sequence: CASSLTLGGNEQFF. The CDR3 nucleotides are TGTGCCAGCAGCTTAACCTTAGGGGGCAATGAGCAGTTCTTC.

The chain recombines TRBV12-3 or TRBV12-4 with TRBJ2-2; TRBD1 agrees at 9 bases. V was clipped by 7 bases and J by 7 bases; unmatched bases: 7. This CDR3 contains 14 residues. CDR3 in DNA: TGTGCCAGCATGGGGGACAGGGATGGCGGGGAGCTGTTTTTT. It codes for CASMGDRDGGELFF.

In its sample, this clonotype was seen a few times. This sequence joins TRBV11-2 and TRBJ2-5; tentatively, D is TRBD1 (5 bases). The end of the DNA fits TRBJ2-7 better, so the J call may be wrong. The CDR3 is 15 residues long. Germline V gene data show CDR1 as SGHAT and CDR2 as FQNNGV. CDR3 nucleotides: TGTGCCAGCAGCTTAAATGGGGCGGCAGACTACGAGCAGTACTTC. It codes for CASSLNGAADYEQYF.

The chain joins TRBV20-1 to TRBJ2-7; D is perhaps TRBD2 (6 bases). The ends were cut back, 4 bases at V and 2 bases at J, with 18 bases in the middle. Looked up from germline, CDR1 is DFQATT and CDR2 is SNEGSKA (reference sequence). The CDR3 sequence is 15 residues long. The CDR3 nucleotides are TGCAGTGCTACTCCCTCCGGGACTTCAACCTACGAGCAGTACTTC. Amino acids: CSATPSGTSTYEQYF.